This T cell receptor beta chain was profiled in a study of OX40 agonist ivuxolimab in advanced cancers. Study at large: Patients with hepatocellular carcinoma, melanoma, renal cell or head and neck cancer made up the dose-escalation patients. The study's findings and limits: At doses 0.1 to 3.0 mg/kg, CD4+ and CD8+ clones expanded.

This clone was detected once. What it recognizes is unknown. Peripheral blood came from all dose cohorts at three timepoints. Germline V gene data show CDR1 as MNHEY and CDR2 as SMNVEV (reference sequence). V lost 4 bases and J lost 0, with 6 bases in between. The CDR3 contains 13 residues. Method: immunoSEQ multiplex PCR; TCRdb's copy keeps in-frame clones and lacks some. The repertoire consists of tens of thousands of clones, with about 87% occurring once and the leading ten covering 6.5% to 8.5%. The source material was CD4+ or CD8+ T cells sorted from blood, sampled in a trial of the OX40 agonist ivuxolimab. The chain recombines TRBV27 with TRBJ1-2, with D unresolved. This clonotype was sampled from an adult with an advanced solid tumor such as melanoma, head and neck, liver or kidney cancer. CDR3 nucleotide sequence: TGTGCCAGCAGTTACGGGGCTAACTATGGCTACACCTTC. This gives the protein CASSYGANYGYTF.